These 8 T cell receptor beta chains were all obtained from the same sample, sequenced in a study of technical replicates of blood from several donors. The repertoire was sequenced with immunoSEQ multiplex PCR; TCRdb's copy has only in-frame clones and lacks some. The sample has about 100,000 clones, more than 90% seen once. The specimen was T cells isolated from PBMCs. The receptors stem from a human donor in good health.

The CDR3 protein is CASKTSGGQYEQYF. CDR3 bases: TGTGCCAGTAAAACTAGCGGGGGGCAGTACGAGCAGTACTTC. The V call is TRBV19, the J call TRBJ2-7; 12 positions agree with TRBD2. Trimming removed 7 bases from V and 4 bases from J; junction bases left unmatched: 5. Germline CDR1 LNHDA, CDR2 SQIVND (reference sequence). The CDR3 spans 14 residues. Looking up the rest from reference TRBV19 and TRBJ2-7 gives the full variable domain: DGGITQSPKYLFRKEGQNVTLSCEQNLNHDAMYWYRQDPGQGLRLIYYSQIVNDFQKGDIAEGYSVSREKKESFPLTVTSAQKNPTAFYLCASKTSGGQYEQYFGPGTRLTVT.

V and J are TRBV7-9 and TRBJ2-2; 9 bases map to TRBD1. The ends lost 11 bases at V and 4 bases at J; junction bases unmatched: 11. This CDR3 is 15 amino acids long. From germline, CDR1 is SEHNR and CDR2 FQNEAQ (reference sequence). The CDR3 DNA is TGTGCCGGGGGTCAAGGGGACAGGGTCACCGGGGAGCTGTTTTTT. Its translation is CAGGQGDRVTGELFF.

The chain has TRBV28 and TRBJ2-5; possible D gene TRBD2, 6 bases. CDR3 size: 14 residues. From germline, CDR1 is MDHEN and CDR2 SYDVKM. Trimming took 3 bases from V and 4 from J, leaving 12 bases between them. The CDR3 DNA reads as TGTGCCAGCAGTTTCCCAGGAGGGTCAGAGACCCAGTACTTC. Protein: CASSFPGGSETQYF.

The sample holds one count of this clone. The chain carries TRBV28 and TRBJ2-1, with 7 positions matching TRBD2. V lost 1 base to trimming and J lost 8 bases; unmatched junction nucleotides: 11. This CDR3 is 16 amino acids long. Germline V gives CDR1 MDHEN, CDR2 SYDVKM. The CDR3 loop is CASSLLTGGGIYEQFF. The CDR3 DNA is TGTGCCAGCAGTTTATTGACGGGAGGAGGTATCTATGAGCAGTTCTTC.

The chain couples TRBV9 to TRBJ2-2, with 12 bases matching TRBD2. Germline lookup yields CDR1 SGDLS and CDR2 YYNGEE. This CDR3 contains 15 residues. The ends lost 0 bases at V and 10 bases at J; junction bases unmatched: 4. CDR3 bases: TGTGCCAGCAGCGTAGGGACTAGCGGGGTTGTGGAGCTGTTTTTT. As protein: CASSVGTSGVVELFF.

V usage is TRBV6-1 and J usage is TRBJ2-7; no clear D. Trimming stripped 10 bases from V and 0 bases from J, with 10 bases between. This CDR3 contains 12 residues. Germline V CDR1 and CDR2: MNHNS, SASEGT. The chain's CDR3 is CATFLGSYEQYF. DNA for the CDR3: TGTGCCACCTTCCTCGGCTCCTACGAGCAGTACTTC.

This sequence joins TRBV5-6 and TRBJ1-2; D call uncertain. CDR1 SGHDT and CDR2 YYEEEE come from the germline V gene. This CDR3 has 12 amino acids. Between the trimmed V and J ends, which lost 2 bases and 5 bases, there was a span of 7 bases. CDR3 in DNA: TGTGCCAGCAGCTTTAGTGTTTATGGCTACACCTTC. Its translation: CASSFSVYGYTF. The whole variable domain, remainder taken from reference TRBV5-6 and TRBJ1-2, is DAGVTQSPTHLIKTRGQQVTLRCSPKSGHDTVSWYQQALGQGPQFIFQYYEEEERQRGNFPDRFSGHQFPNYSSELNVNALLLGDSALYLCASSFSVYGYTFGSGTRLTVV.

This CDR3 is CASSLSVLAYEQYF. The CDR3 DNA sequence: TGCGCCAGCAGCTTAAGCGTTTTGGCCTACGAGCAGTACTTC. The chain uses TRBV5-1 and TRBJ2-7; D not resolved. The CDR3 consists of 14 residues. The germline gives CDR1 SGHRS, CDR2 YFSETQ. The V gene lost 2 bases and the J gene lost 2 bases, with 11 bases spanning the gap.